The 2 T cell receptor beta chains presented below share a single source sample, sequenced in a study of shared clonotypes between healthy human individuals (dated by TCRdb to about 2020). Library method: the immunoSEQ multiplex PCR assay. This immuneACCESS table, as held by TCRdb, lists in-frame sequences with V and J called but not all clones. Of the missing ones, under half trace to an unresolved V gene in checked studies; the others have no known cause. The sample table lists some 600,000 clones, approximately 96% of them with a count of one. Of the sample, 0.11% falls within the top ten clones. CD8 naive samples were CD45RO-negative cells positively selected for CCR7, giving a CD45RA+CCR7+ population that excluded TemRA cells. The sequencing input was naive CD8+ T cells sorted from blood. The cell subset or site label corresponds to: CD45RA+CCR7+. All receptors derive from a woman in her thirties in good health.

This chain's CDR3 is CASSQDLESEQFF. The CDR3 DNA reads TGCGCCAGCAGCCAAGACTTGGAATCCGAGCAGTTCTTC. V usage is TRBV4-1 and J usage is TRBJ2-1; D ambiguous. The CDR3 is 13 residues long. The germline V gene has CDR1 MGHRA and CDR2 YSYEKL. Trimming left V 0 bases short and J 10 bases short, with 10 bases between.

This sequence joins TRBV2 and TRBJ2-7; tentative D call: TRBD1 (5 bases). Trimming removed 7 bases from V and 3 bases from J, with 7 bases in between. The CDR3 extends over 11 amino acids. Per the germline V gene, CDR1 is SNHLY and CDR2 is FYNNEI. The CDR3 loop is CASIDSYEQYF. The DNA of the CDR3 is TGTGCCAGCATAGACAGCTACGAGCAGTACTTC.